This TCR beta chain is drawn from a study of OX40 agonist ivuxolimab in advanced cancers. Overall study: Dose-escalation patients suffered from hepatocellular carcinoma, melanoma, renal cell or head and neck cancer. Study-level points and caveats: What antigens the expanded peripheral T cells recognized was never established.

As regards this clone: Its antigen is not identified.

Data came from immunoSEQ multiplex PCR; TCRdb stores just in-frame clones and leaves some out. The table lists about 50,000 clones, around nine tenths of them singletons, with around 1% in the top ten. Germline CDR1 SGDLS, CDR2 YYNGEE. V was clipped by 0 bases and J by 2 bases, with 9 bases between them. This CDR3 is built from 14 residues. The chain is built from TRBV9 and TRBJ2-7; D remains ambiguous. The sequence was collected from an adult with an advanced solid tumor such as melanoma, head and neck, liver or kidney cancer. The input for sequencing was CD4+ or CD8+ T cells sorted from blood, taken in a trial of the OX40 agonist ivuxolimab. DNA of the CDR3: TGTGCCAGCAGCGTAGCTCCAGCCCCCTACGAGCAGTACTTC. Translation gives CASSVAPAPYEQYF.